Presented here are 10 T cell receptor beta chains from one specimen sequenced in a study of memory CD4+ T cells and cytomegalovirus serostatus. Single viable CD3+CD4+CD8-CD45RO+ cells were sorted as the memory CD4+ T cells. The assay was immunoSEQ multiplex PCR, and TCRdb's table has in-frame clones only and misses some. The data show about 75,000 clones, under 80% seen once. The sequencing sample was made of memory CD4+ T cells from blood. These receptors came from an adult in good health and CMV-seropositive.

This chain links TRBV6-1 with TRBJ2-3, with 8 bases aligning to TRBD1. V gave up 6 bases and J gave up 6 bases; unmatched junction bases: 8. The CDR3 is 14 amino acids. CDR1 MNHNS and CDR2 SASEGT come from the germline V gene. The CDR3 loop reads CASRTGGFGDTQYF. The CDR3 DNA sequence: TGTGCCAGCAGAACAGGGGGTTTTGGCGATACGCAGTATTTT.

The chain recombines TRBV7-9 with TRBJ2-2, with D possibly TRBD1 on 6 matching bases. Looked up from germline, CDR1 is SEHNR and CDR2 is FQNEAQ (reference sequence). V lost 3 bases to trimming and J lost 4 bases, with 12 bases between them. There are 15 residues in the CDR3. The CDR3 here is CASSLDSTSTGELFF. The CDR3 coding sequence is TGTGCCAGCAGCTTGGACAGCACAAGCACCGGGGAGCTGTTTTTT.

The table lists this clone with a few counts. V is TRBV5-1 and J is TRBJ2-5; 13 positions agree with TRBD2. This CDR3 comprises 16 residues. Germline V gene data show CDR1 as SGHRS and CDR2 as YFSETQ. V gave up 4 bases and J gave up 2 bases; unmatched junction bases: 5. The chain's CDR3 is CASSLGLAGLQETQYF. Here the CDR3 DNA reads TGCGCCAGCAGCCTGGGACTAGCGGGGCTACAAGAGACCCAGTACTTC.

V usage is TRBV5-1 and J usage is TRBJ1-2, with D possibly TRBD1 on 5 matching bases. Trimming pared 2 bases from V and 3 bases from J, leaving 11 bases between. The CDR3 consists of 14 residues. Germline CDR1 is SGHRS and CDR2 is YFSETQ. This chain's CDR3 is CASSLWTGDYGYTF. DNA for the CDR3: TGCGCCAGCAGCTTATGGACGGGGGACTATGGCTACACCTTC. Full variable domain (missing parts from reference TRBV5-1 and TRBJ1-2): KAGVTQTPRYLIKTRGQQVTLSCSPISGHRSVSWYQQTPGQGLQFLFEYFSETQRNKGNFPGRFSGRQFSNSRSEMNVSTLELGDSALYLCASSLWTGDYGYTFGSGTRLTVV.

This chain joins TRBV6-5 and TRBJ2-2; unclear D gene. The ends were cut back, 6 bases at V and 4 bases at J, with 9 bases in the middle. Germline V lookup: CDR1 MNHEY, CDR2 SVGAGI. The CDR3 runs 13 residues. In DNA form, the CDR3 reads TGTGCCAGCAGCCTCTATGCCACCGGGGAGCTGTTTTTT. This gives the protein CASSLYATGELFF.

This clone was observed a handful of times. DNA for the CDR3: TGTGCCAGCAAAGTCGCTAATCCGGACGAGCAGTACTTC. Encoded protein: CASKVANPDEQYF. The gene calls are TRBV6-1 and TRBJ2-7; no reliable D call. Trimming pared 7 bases from V and 5 bases from J, leaving 15 bases between. Germline lookup yields CDR1 MNHNS and CDR2 SASEGT. The CDR3 runs to 13 residues.

This clone was seen once. The chain has TRBV5-4 and TRBJ2-3; TRBD2 matches 7 bases. Germline values: CDR1 SGHNT, CDR2 YYREEE (reference sequence). V lost 7 bases to trimming and J lost 2 bases; unmatched junction nucleotides: 16. The length of the CDR3 is 17 residues. CDR3 in DNA: TGTGCCAGCCCAAGCGGGACCTCCTTGCACTACACAGATACGCAGTATTTT. Translating gives CASPSGTSLHYTDTQYF.

This clone has at least ten counts. The rearrangement joins TRBV6-5 to TRBJ1-2; D is ambiguous. Germline CDR1 reads MNHEY; CDR2 reads SVGAGI. This CDR3 contains 15 residues. V lost 5 bases and J 6 bases, leaving 19 bases between the germline ends. The CDR3 coding sequence is TGTGCCAGCAGTACCTCCCCACGGGGTAGCCATGGCTACACCTTC. It encodes CASSTSPRGSHGYTF.

This clone was recorded at least ten times. The genes are TRBV7-2 and TRBJ2-2; TRBD1 agrees at 9 bases. With 7 bases clipped from V and 6 bases from J, the junction kept 3 bases outside the gene matches. The germline gives CDR1 SGHTA, CDR2 FQGNSA. The CDR3 covers 13 residues. The CDR3 DNA sequence: TGTGCCAGCACTCGACAGGGGGCCGGGGAGCTGTTTTTT. Translated: CASTRQGAGELFF. Together with reference TRBV7-2 and TRBJ2-2, the CDR3 gives the full variable domain: GAGVSQSPSNKVTEKGKDVELRCDPISGHTALYWYRQSLGQGLEFLIYFQGNSAPDKSGLPSDRFSAERTGGSVSTLTIQRTQQEDSAVYLCASTRQGAGELFFGEGSRLTVL.

The chain carries TRBV2 and TRBJ2-7, with D uncertain. Trimming stripped 4 bases from V and 4 bases from J, with 5 bases between. This CDR3 spans 11 amino acids. Germline lookup yields CDR1 SNHLY and CDR2 FYNNEI. The CDR3 nucleotides read TGTGCCAGCAGTGCTCGATACGAGCAGTACTTC. Its protein product is CASSARYEQYF.